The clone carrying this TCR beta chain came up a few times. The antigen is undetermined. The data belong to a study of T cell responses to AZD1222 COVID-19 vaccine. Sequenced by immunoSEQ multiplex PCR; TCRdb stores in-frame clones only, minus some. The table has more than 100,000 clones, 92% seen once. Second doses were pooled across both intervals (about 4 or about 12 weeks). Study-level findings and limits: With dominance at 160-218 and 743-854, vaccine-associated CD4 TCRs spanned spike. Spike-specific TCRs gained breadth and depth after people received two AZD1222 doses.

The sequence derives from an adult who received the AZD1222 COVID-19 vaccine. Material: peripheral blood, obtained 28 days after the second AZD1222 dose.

The CDR3 loop is CASSRPTEAFF. CDR3 in DNA: TGTGCCAGCAGCAGGCCCACTGAAGCTTTCTTT. This chain connects TRBV13 to TRBJ1-1; no reliable D call. V was shortened by 5 bases and J by 4 bases, with 5 bases between the two germline ends. The CDR3 loop spans 11 amino acids. Germline CDR1 is PRHDT and CDR2 is FYEKMQ (reference sequence). The variable domain in full, completed from reference TRBV13 and TRBJ1-1, reads AAGVIQSPRHLIKEKRETATLKCYPIPRHDTVYWYQQGPGQDPQFLISFYEKMQSDKGSIPDRFSAQQFSDYHSELNMSSLELGDSALYFCASSRPTEAFFGQGTRLTVV.